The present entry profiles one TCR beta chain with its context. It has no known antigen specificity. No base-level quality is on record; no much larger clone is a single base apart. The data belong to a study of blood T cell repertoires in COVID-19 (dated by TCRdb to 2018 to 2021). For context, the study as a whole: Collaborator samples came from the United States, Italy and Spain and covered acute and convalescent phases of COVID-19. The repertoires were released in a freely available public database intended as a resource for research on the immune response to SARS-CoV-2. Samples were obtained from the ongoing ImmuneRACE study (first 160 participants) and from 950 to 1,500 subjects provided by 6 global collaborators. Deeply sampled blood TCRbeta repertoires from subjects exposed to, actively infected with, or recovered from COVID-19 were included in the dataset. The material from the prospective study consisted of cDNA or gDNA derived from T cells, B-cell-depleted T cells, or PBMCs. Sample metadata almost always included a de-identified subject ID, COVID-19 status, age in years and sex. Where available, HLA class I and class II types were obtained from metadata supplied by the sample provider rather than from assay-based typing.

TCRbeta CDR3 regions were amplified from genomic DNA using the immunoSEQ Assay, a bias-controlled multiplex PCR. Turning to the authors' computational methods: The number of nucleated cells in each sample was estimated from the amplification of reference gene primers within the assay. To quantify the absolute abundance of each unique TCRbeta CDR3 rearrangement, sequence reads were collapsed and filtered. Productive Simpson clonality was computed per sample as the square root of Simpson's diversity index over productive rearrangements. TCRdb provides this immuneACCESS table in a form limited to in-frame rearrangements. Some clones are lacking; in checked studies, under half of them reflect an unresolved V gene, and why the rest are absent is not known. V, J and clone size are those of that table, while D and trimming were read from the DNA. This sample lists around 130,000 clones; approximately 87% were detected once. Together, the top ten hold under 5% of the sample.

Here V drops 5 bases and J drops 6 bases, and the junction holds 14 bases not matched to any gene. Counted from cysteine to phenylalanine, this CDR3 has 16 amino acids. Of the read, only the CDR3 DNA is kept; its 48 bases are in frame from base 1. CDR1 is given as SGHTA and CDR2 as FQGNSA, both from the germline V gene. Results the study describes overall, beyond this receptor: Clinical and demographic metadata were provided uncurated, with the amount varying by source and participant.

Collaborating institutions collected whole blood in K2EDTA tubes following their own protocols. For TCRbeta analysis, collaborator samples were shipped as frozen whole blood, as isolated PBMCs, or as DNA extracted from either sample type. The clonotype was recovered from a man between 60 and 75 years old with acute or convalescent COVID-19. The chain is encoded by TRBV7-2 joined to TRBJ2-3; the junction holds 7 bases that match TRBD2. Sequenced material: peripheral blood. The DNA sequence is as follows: TGTGCCAGCAGCGGGGTGTATGGGAGGGCCAGGGATACGCAGTATTTT. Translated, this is CASSGVYGRARDTQYF.